This T cell receptor (beta chain) was obtained from a study of cytomegalovirus exposure and HLA in healthy donors. The primer mix had 60 Vbeta and 13 Jbeta primers. TCRdb keeps only in-frame clones here, not all; method: immunoSEQ multiplex PCR. The sample lists approximately 100,000 clones; around 85% were seen once. This CDR3 spans 16 amino acids. Unmatched junction bases numbered 9, after V lost 3 bases and J lost 2 bases. In germline, CDR1 is LGHNA, CDR2 YSLEER. The rearrangement uses TRBV4-3 and TRBJ2-5; 7 bases are shared with TRBD2. This TCR was sampled from a man aged 40-50 years in good health and CMV-seropositive. The sample consisted of PBMCs. The CDR3 sequence is CASSQSGASGQETQYF. The CDR3 DNA reads as TGCGCCAGCAGCCAGAGTGGGGCTAGCGGACAAGAGACCCAGTACTTC.